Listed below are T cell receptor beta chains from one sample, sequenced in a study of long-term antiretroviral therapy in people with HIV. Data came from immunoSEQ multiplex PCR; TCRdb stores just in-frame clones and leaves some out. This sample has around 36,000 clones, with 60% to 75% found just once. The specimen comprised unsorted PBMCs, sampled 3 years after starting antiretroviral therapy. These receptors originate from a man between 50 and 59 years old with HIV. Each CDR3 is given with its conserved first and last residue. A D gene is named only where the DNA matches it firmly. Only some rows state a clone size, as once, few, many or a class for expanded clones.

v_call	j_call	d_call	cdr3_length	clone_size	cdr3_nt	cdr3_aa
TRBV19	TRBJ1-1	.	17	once	TGTGCCAGTAGTATAGATCATAGAGGATACATGAACACTGAAGCTTTCTTT	CASSIDHRGYMNTEAFF
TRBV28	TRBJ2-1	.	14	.	TGTGCCAGCTGGCGAGGCGCTCCTTACAATGAGCAGTTCTTC	CASWRGAPYNEQFF
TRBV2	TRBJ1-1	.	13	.	TGTGCCAGCAGAGGGGACGGCCTGACAGAAGCTTTCTTT	CASRGDGLTEAFF
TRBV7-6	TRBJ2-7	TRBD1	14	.	TGTGCCAGCAGCTTGGCAGGGGGCACCTACGAGCAGTACTTC	CASSLAGGTYEQYF
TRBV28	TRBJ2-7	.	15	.	TGTGCCAGCAGTTTAAGGGGGGCTAGGTCCTACGAGCAGTACTTC	CASSLRGARSYEQYF
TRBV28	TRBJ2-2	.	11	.	TGTGCCAGCAAAACAGGCGGGGAGCTGTTTTTT	CASKTGGELFF
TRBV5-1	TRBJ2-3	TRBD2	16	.	TGCGCCAGCAGCTTGGTAGCGGGGCCAACCAAGGATACGCAGTATTTT	CASSLVAGPTKDTQYF
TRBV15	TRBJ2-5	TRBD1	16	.	TGTGCCACCAGCAGAAGCACGGGACAGCCTCGAGAGACCCAGTACTTC	CATSRSTGQPRETQYF
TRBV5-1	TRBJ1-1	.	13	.	TGCGCCAGCAGCTGGGACGGGAACACTGAAGCTTTCTTT	CASSWDGNTEAFF
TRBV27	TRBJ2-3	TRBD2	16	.	TGTGCCAGCAGTATCGGGACTAGCGGGGGGGTAGTTACGCAGTATTTT	CASSIGTSGGVVTQYF
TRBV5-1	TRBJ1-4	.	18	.	TGCGCCAGCAGCTCGGGCACGACCGACAGCGCCCAGGGGGAAAAACTGTTTTTT	CASSSGTTDSAQGEKLFF
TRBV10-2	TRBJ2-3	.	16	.	TGCGCCAGCACCCCGGACCGCTTCTATGGCACAGATACGCAGTATTTT	CASTPDRFYGTDTQYF
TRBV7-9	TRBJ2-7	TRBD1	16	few	TGTGCCAGCAGCTCGACCGGTGGGACAGAGTCCTACGAGCAGTACTTC	CASSSTGGTESYEQYF
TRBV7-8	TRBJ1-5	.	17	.	TGTGCCAGCAGCTTCGACGGGACTTTAGGGAGCAATCAGCCCCAGCATTTT	CASSFDGTLGSNQPQHF
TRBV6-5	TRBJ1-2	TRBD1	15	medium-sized	TGTGCCAGCAGTTCCCAAGGACAGGGGAACTATGGCTACACCTTC	CASSSQGQGNYGYTF
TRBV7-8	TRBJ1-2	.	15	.	TGTGCCAGCAGCTTCCCCCAGGGAGCTAACTATGGCTACACCTTC	CASSFPQGANYGYTF
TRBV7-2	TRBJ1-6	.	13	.	TGTGCCAGCAGCTTATTAGAAAATTCACCCCTCCACTTT	CASSLLENSPLHF